The sequence of this T cell receptor beta chain was determined in a study of breast tumors, draining lymph nodes, adjacent tissues. Germline CDR1 is LNHDA and CDR2 is SQIVND (reference sequence). CDR3 length: 15 residues. The ends were cut back, 3 bases at V and 4 bases at J, with 13 bases in the middle. Whole-study results and caveats: Tumor repertoires ranked between lymph nodes and nontumor tissue in diversity, with V and J gene preferences. Most tumor T cells seemingly derive from lymph node, then expand in tumor.

In this sample, this clonotype turned up many times. Antigen unknown. Samples came from axillary lymph nodes draining the breast cancer. TCRdb processed the multiplex PCR reads anew with MiXCR; each CDR3 protein has one entry. The sample records 150,000 to 200,000 distinct CDR3 sequences, approximately 33% being singletons. The sequence came from a female donor with breast cancer. Some clones in this sample may be carry-over from other donors' samples. This chain links TRBV19 with TRBJ2-1; D may be TRBD2 (6 bases). Source material: axillary lymph node tissue. The CDR3 nucleotides read TGTGCCAGTAGTATTGGTCGGGGGAGATACAATGAGCAGTTCTTC. Its protein product is CASSIGRGRYNEQFF.